This T cell receptor beta chain was identified during a study of blood T cells in healthy people across ages. Peripheral blood was drawn, about 10 milliliters per donor. CDR3 length: 15 amino acids. The J segment lost 1 base and the V segment lost 7 bases, leaving 3 bases of the junction unmatched. Germline V gene lookup returns CDR1 MDHEN and CDR2 SYDVKM. Primed by a sample-barcoded 5' primer and a J-beta primer mix, a second PCR proceeded for 7 to 11 cycles. TCRdb called the 5' RACE reads again in MiXCR, with one record for every CDR3 protein. The data show nearly 800,000 distinct CDR3 sequences, more than 55% seen once.

The chain employs TRBV28 and TRBJ2-3, with TRBD2 identical over 12 bases. The receptor's source is a man aged 40-49 years in good health. The sequencing input was blood. The chain's CDR3 is CASKASGGGTDTQYF. The CDR3 region has the DNA TGTGCCAGCAAGGCTAGCGGGGGGGGCACAGATACGCAGTATTTT.